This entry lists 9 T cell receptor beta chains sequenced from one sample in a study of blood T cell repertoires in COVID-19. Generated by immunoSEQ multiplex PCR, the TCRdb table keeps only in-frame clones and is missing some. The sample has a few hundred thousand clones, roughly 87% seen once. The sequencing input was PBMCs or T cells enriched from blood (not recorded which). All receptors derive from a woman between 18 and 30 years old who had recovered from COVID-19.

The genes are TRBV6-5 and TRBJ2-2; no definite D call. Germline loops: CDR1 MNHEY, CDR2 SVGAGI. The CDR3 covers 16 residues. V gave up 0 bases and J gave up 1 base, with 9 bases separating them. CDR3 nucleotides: TGTGCCAGCAGTTACTCCCCCACGGGGAACACCGGGGAGCTGTTTTTT. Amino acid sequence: CASSYSPTGNTGELFF.

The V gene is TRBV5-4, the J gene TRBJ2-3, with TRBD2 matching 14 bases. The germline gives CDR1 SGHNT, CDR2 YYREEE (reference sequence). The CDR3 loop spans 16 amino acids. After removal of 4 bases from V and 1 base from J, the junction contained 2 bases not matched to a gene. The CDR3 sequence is CASSGGLAGGTDTQYF. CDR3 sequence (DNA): TGTGCCAGCAGCGGGGGACTAGCGGGGGGCACAGATACGCAGTATTTT.

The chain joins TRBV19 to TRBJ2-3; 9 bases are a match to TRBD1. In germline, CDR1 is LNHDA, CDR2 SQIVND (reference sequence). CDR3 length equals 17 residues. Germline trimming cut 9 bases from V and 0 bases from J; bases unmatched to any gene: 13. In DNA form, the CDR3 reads TGTGCCAGCTCCGGGACAGGGTTCGGGGAAAGCACAGATACGCAGTATTTT. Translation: CASSGTGFGESTDTQYF.

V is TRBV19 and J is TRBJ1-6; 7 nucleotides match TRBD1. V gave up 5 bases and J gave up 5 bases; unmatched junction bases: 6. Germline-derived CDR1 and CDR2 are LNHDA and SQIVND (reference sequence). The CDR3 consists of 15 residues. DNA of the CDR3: TGTGCCAGTAGTGTTAGGACAGGCGATAATTCACCCCTCCACTTT. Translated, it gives CASSVRTGDNSPLHF.

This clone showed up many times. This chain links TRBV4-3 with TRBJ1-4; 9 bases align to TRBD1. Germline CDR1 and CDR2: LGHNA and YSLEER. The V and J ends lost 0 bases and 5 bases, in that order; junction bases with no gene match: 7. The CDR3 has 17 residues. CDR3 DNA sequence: TGCGCCAGCAGCCAAGATCTGGCGACAGGGGGGAATGAAAAACTGTTTTTT. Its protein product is CASSQDLATGGNEKLFF.

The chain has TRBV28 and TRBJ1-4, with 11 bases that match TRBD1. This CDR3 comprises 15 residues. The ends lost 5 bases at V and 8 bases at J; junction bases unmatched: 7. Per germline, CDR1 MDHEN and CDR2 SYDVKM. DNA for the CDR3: TGTGCCAGCAGTCGGCCGGGACAGGGGGAAGAAAAACTGTTTTTT. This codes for CASSRPGQGEEKLFF.

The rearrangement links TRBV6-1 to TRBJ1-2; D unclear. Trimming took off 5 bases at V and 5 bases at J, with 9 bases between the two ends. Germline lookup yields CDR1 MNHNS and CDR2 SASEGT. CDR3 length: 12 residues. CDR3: CASSPRGYGYTF. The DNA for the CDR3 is TGTGCCAGCAGTCCCCGGGGATATGGCTACACCTTC.

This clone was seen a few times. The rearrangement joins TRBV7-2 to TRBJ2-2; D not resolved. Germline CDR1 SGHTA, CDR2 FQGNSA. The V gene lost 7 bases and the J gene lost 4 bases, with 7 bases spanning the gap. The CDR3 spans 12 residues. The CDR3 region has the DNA TGTGCCAGCAACTACTTCACCGGGGAGCTGTTTTTT. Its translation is CASNYFTGELFF.

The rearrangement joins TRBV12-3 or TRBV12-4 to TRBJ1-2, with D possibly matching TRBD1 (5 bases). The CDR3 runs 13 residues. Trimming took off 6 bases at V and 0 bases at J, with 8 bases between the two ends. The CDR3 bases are TGTGCCAGCAGCTTGGACACTAACTATGGCTACACCTTC. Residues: CASSLDTNYGYTF.